This entry describes one T cell receptor (beta chain). Clones were sequenced by immunoSEQ multiplex PCR, and TCRdb holds only the in-frame ones, with some missing. Of fewer than 250,000 clones listed, about four fifths are singletons. These data belong to a study of blood T cell repertoires in COVID-19. Between the trimmed V and J ends, which lost 0 bases and 5 bases, there was a span of 10 bases. The V gene's germline CDR1 is LNHNV and CDR2 YYDKDF (reference sequence). The CDR3 contains 14 residues. Sequencing was performed on peripheral blood. The J gene is TRBJ2-5, the V gene TRBV15; D perhaps matches TRBD1 (5 bases). The receptor was isolated from a woman between 50 and 59 years old with acute or convalescent COVID-19. The DNA for the CDR3 is TGTGCCACCAGCAGAGAGGACACCGGGGAGACCCAGTACTTC. This gives the protein CATSREDTGETQYF.